Presented here are 12 T cell receptor beta chains from one specimen sequenced in a study of cytomegalovirus exposure and HLA in healthy donors. The PCR made use of 60 Vbeta and 13 Jbeta primers. This table comes from immunoSEQ multiplex PCR, and its TCRdb copy is limited to in-frame clones, with some not included. The sample shows around 160,000 clones, 73% of them seen only once. The material sequenced was PBMCs. The receptors stem from a young woman in good health and CMV-seronegative.

The V and J genes are TRBV7-8 and TRBJ2-7; weak D call: TRBD2 (5 bases). V was pared by 4 bases and J by 1 base, with 17 bases between. The CDR3 runs 16 residues. The germline V gene has CDR1 SGHVS and CDR2 FQNEAQ. CDR3 sequence: CASSYEGLTQSYEQYF. The CDR3 DNA follows: TGTGCCAGCAGCTACGAGGGCCTTACCCAGTCCTACGAGCAGTACTTC.

This clone was seen only once. The J gene is TRBJ1-1, the V gene TRBV7-9; D is undetermined. Trimming took 3 bases from V and 8 from J, leaving 10 bases between them. Germline values: CDR1 SEHNR, CDR2 FQNEAQ (reference sequence). CDR3 length: 12 amino acids. Written as DNA, the CDR3 is TGTGCCAGCAGCTTTATGGCCACAGAAGCTTTCTTT. Translated, it gives CASSFMATEAFF.

Written as DNA, the CDR3 is TGTGCCAGCAGTTTACATGGGGCCGCAGAAGCTTTCTTT. This sequence encodes CASSLHGAAEAFF. The chain joins TRBV27 to TRBJ1-1; TRBD1 might be the D (5 bases). The CDR3 extends over 13 amino acids. The germline V and J ends were trimmed by 2 bases and 8 bases, with 12 bases remaining between them. Germline V gene lookup returns CDR1 MNHEY and CDR2 SMNVEV (reference sequence).

The chain is built from TRBV11-2 and TRBJ2-2, with D unclear. The germline V and J ends were trimmed by 1 base and 3 bases, with 9 bases remaining between them. The CDR3 sequence is 15 residues long. Germline loops: CDR1 SGHAT, CDR2 FQNNGV. In DNA, the CDR3 is TGTGCCAGCAGCTTAGGTCCTACCTACACCGGGGAGCTGTTTTTT. It yields the protein CASSLGPTYTGELFF.

This clone has a single count. The V and J genes are TRBV4-3 and TRBJ1-5, with TRBD1 identical over 8 bases. Germline values: CDR1 LGHNA, CDR2 YSLEER. The CDR3 is 17 residues long. With V trimmed by 0 bases and J by 5 bases, 9 bases remained unmatched. The CDR3 protein is CASSQDARQGTHQPQHF. The DNA of the CDR3 is TGCGCCAGCAGCCAAGATGCGAGACAGGGGACCCATCAGCCCCAGCATTTT.

V and J are TRBV9 and TRBJ1-6, with D tentatively TRBD1 (6 bases). Looked up from germline, CDR1 is SGDLS and CDR2 is YYNGEE. V lost 4 bases and J lost 5, with 16 bases in between. The CDR3 consists of 16 residues. CDR3 DNA: TGTGCCAGCAGCCATCCTCACGGGACAAATAATTCACCCCTCCACTTT. This sequence encodes CASSHPHGTNNSPLHF. The variable domain in full, completed from reference TRBV9 and TRBJ1-6, reads DSGVTQTPKHLITATGQRVTLRCSPRSGDLSVYWYQQSLDQGLQFLIQYYNGEERAKGNILERFSAQQFPDLHSELNLSSLELGDSALYFCASSHPHGTNNSPLHFGNGTRLTVT.

The chain uses TRBV19 and TRBJ2-1; a possible D gene is TRBD1 (6 bases). CDR1 and CDR2 from the germline V gene are LNHDA and SQIVND (reference sequence). The V end was cut by 5 bases, the J end by 4 bases, with 21 bases between. CDR3 length: 17 amino acids. CDR3 amino acids: CASSPQGLYNFYNEQFF. CDR3 nucleotide sequence: TGTGCCAGTAGTCCTCAGGGGCTATACAACTTTTACAATGAGCAGTTCTTC.

The chain uses TRBV19 and TRBJ1-3; D may be TRBD1 (5 bases). Germline CDR1 and CDR2: LNHDA and SQIVND (reference sequence). V was pared by 2 bases and J by 4 bases, with 12 bases between. This CDR3 is 15 amino acids long. The CDR3 DNA sequence: TGTGCCAGTAGTATAAGTGACCGACAGGGAAACACCATATATTTT. This translates into CASSISDRQGNTIYF.

The J gene is TRBJ2-7, the V gene TRBV9, with D possibly matching TRBD2 (6 bases). Trimming took off 0 bases at V and 5 bases at J, with 15 bases between the two ends. CDR1 is SGDLS and CDR2 is YYNGEE in the germline V gene. The CDR3 extends over 15 amino acids. CDR3 sequence (DNA): TGTGCCAGCAGCGTAGCCCCTGGGAGGTGGGACGAGCAGTACTTC. Translated: CASSVAPGRWDEQYF.

This clone was counted a few times. This chain links TRBV19 with TRBJ1-2; D unresolved. V dropped 3 bases and J dropped 8 bases, with 10 bases sitting between them. CDR1 and CDR2 (germline): LNHDA, SQIVND (reference sequence). CDR3 length equals 12 residues. This chain's CDR3 is CASSIPFRGYTF. Here the CDR3 DNA reads TGTGCCAGTAGTATCCCCTTCCGGGGCTACACCTTC.

The rearrangement joins TRBV28 to TRBJ1-4; D uncertain. Between the trimmed V and J ends, which lost 8 bases and 2 bases, there was a span of 9 bases. The CDR3 has 13 amino acids. CDR1 and CDR2 (germline): MDHEN, SYDVKM. CDR3 residues: CASVGSTNEKLFF. Here the CDR3 DNA reads TGTGCCAGCGTCGGGAGTACTAATGAAAAACTGTTTTTT. The full variable domain, in which reference TRBV28 and TRBJ1-4 provide the parts outside the CDR3, is DVKVTQSSRYLVKRTGEKVFLECVQDMDHENMFWYRQDPGLGLRLIYFSYDVKMKEKGDIPEGYSVSREKKERFSLILESASTNQTSMYLCASVGSTNEKLFFGSGTQLSVL.

This chain joins TRBV14 and TRBJ2-7; D gene unclear. In germline, CDR1 is SGHDN, CDR2 FVKESK. V was pared by 2 bases and J by 4 bases, with 9 bases between. There are 13 residues in the CDR3. CDR3: CASSQFQAYEQYF. The CDR3 DNA sequence: TGTGCCAGCAGCCAATTTCAGGCGTACGAGCAGTACTTC.